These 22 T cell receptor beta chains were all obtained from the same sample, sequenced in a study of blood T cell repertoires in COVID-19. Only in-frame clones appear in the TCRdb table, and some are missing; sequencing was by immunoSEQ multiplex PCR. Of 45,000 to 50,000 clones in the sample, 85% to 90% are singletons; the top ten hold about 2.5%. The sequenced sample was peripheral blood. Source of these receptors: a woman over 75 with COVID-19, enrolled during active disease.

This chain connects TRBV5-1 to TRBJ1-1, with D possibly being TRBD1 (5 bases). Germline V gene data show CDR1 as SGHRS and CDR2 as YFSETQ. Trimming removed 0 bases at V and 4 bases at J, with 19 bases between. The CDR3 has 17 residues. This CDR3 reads CASSLAVGGSGGTEAFF. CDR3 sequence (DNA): TGCGCCAGCAGCTTGGCAGTGGGGGGGAGTGGTGGCACTGAAGCTTTCTTT.

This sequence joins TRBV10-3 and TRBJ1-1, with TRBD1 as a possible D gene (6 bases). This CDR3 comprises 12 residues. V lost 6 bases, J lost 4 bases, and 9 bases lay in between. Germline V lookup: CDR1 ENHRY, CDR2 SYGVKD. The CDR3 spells CAIRQGTTEAFF. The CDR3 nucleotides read TGTGCCATCAGGCAGGGGACCACTGAAGCTTTCTTT.

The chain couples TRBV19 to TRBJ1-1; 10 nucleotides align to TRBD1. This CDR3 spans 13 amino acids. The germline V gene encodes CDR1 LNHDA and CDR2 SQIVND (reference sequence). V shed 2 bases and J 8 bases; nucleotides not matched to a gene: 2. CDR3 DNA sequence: TGTGCCAGTAGTATAACGACAGGGGGCGAAGCTTTCTTT. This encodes CASSITTGGEAFF.

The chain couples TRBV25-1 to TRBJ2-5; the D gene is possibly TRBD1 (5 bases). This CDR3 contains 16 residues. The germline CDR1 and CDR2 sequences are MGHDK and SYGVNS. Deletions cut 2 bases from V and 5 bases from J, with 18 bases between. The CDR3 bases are TGTGCCAGCAGTGAACTCGCAGGGCTCCTCAAGGAGACCCAGTACTTC. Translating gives CASSELAGLLKETQYF.

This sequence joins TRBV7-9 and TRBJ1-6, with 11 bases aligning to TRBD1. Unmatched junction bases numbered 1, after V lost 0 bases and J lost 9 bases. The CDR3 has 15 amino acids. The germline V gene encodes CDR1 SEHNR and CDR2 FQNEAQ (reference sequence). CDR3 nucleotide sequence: TGTGCCAGCAGCTTAGCGGGGACAGGGGGTTCACCCCTCCACTTT. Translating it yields CASSLAGTGGSPLHF.

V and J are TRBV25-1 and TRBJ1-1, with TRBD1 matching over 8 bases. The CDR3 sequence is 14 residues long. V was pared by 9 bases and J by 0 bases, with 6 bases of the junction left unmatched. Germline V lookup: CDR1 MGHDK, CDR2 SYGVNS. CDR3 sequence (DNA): TGTGCCAGTTGGGGACAGGAGATGAACACTGAAGCTTTCTTT. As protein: CASWGQEMNTEAFF.

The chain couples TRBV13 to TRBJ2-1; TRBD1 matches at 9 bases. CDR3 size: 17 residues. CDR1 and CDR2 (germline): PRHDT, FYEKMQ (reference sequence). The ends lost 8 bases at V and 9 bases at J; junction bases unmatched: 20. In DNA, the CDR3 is TGTGCCAGCCTTAACAGTCTCCGGACAGGGGAGAGAGGTGAGCAGTTCTTC. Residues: CASLNSLRTGERGEQFF.

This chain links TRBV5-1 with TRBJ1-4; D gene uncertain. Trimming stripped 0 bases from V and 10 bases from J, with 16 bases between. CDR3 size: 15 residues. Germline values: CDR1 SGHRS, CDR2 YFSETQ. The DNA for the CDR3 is TGCGCCAGCAGCTTGGCCGCCACCGCCCCCGGAAAACTGTTTTTT. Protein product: CASSLAATAPGKLFF.

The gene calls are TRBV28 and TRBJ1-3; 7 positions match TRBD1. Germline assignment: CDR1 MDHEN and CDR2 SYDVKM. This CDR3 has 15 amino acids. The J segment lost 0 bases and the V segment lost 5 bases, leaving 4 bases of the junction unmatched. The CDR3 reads CASSPTGVSGNTIYF. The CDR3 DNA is TGTGCCAGCAGTCCCACAGGGGTCTCTGGAAACACCATATATTTT.

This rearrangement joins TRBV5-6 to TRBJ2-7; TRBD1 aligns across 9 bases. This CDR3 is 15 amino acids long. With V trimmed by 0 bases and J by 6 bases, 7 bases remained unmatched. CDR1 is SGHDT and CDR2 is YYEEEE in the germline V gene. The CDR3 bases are TGTGCCAGCAGCTTGGTTGGACAGGGGTTTTCCGAGCAGTACTTC. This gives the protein CASSLVGQGFSEQYF. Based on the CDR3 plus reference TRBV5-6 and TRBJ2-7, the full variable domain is DAGVTQSPTHLIKTRGQQVTLRCSPKSGHDTVSWYQQALGQGPQFIFQYYEEEERQRGNFPDRFSGHQFPNYSSELNVNALLLGDSALYLCASSLVGQGFSEQYFGPGTRLTVT.

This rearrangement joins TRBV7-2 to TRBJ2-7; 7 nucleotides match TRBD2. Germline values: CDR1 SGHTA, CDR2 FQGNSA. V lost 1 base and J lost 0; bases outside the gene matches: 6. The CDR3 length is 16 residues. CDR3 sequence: CASSLELSGASYEQYF. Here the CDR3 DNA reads TGTGCCAGCAGCTTAGAACTCAGCGGGGCCTCCTACGAGCAGTACTTC.

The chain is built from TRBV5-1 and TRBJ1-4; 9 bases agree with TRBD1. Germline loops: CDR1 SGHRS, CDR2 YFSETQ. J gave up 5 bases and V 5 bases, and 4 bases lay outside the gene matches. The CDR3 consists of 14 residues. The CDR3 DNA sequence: TGCGCCAGCAGGGCCGGGACAGGGAATGAAAAACTGTTTTTT. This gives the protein CASRAGTGNEKLFF.

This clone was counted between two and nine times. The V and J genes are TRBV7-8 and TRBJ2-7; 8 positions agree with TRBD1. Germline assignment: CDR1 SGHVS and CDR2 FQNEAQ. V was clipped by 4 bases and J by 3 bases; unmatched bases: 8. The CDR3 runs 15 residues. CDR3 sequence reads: CASSSLDRGRYEQYF. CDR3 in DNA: TGTGCCAGCAGCTCTCTCGACAGGGGACGCTACGAGCAGTACTTC.

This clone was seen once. The CDR3 loop reads CASSDPGQGQETQYF. The CDR3 nucleotides are TGCGCCAGCAGTGACCCCGGACAGGGGCAAGAGACCCAGTACTTC. This sequence joins TRBV10-1 and TRBJ2-5, with 9 bases matching TRBD1. Germline V gene lookup returns CDR1 WNHNN and CDR2 SYGVQD (reference sequence). This CDR3 is built from 15 residues. V lost 3 bases to trimming and J lost 2 bases; unmatched junction nucleotides: 4.

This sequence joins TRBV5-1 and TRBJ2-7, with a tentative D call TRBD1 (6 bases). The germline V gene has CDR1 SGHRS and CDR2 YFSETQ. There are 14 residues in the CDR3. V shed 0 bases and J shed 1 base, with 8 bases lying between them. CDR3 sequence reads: CASSLGTESYEQYF. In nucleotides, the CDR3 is TGCGCCAGCAGCTTGGGGACAGAATCCTACGAGCAGTACTTC.

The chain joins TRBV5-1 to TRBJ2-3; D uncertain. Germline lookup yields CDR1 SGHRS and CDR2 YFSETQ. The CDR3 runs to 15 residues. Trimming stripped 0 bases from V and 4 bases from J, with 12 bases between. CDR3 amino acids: CASSLARQSADTQYF. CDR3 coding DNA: TGCGCCAGCAGCTTGGCCAGGCAGTCCGCAGATACGCAGTATTTT.

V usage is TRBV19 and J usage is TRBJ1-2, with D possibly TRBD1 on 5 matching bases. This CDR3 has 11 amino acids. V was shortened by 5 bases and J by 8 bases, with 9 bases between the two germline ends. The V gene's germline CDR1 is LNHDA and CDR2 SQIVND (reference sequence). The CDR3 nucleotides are TGTGCCAGTAGTTCCCAGGGAGGCTACACCTTC. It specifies CASSSQGGYTF.

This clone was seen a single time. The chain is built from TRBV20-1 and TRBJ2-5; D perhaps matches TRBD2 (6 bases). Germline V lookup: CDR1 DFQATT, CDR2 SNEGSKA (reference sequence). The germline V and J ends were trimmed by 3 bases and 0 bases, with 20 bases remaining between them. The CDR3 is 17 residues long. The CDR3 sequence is CSASGRPGLTYQETQYF. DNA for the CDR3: TGCAGTGCTAGTGGACGGCCGGGACTCACGTACCAAGAGACCCAGTACTTC.

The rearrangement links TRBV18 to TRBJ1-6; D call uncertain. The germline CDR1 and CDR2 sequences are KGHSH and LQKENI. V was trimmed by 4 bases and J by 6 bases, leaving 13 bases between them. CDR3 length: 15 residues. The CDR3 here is CASSLNSVGNSPLHF. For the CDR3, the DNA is TGTGCCAGCTCACTTAATAGTGTTGGTAATTCACCCCTCCACTTT.

The DNA for the CDR3 is TGTGCCAGCTCACCACCATCCTCTCCCTATGGCTACACCTTC. It specifies CASSPPSSPYGYTF. V usage is TRBV18 and J usage is TRBJ1-2; no definite D call. The CDR3 is made up of 14 amino acids. The germline V and J ends were trimmed by 0 bases and 4 bases, with 9 bases remaining between them. The germline gives CDR1 KGHSH, CDR2 LQKENI.

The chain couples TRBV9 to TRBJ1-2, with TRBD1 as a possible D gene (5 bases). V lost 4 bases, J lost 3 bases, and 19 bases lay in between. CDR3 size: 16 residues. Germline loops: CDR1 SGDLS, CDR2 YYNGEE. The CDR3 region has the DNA TGTGCCAGCAGCCCACGGACCTCAGGGAGGCACTATGGCTACACCTTC. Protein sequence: CASSPRTSGRHYGYTF.

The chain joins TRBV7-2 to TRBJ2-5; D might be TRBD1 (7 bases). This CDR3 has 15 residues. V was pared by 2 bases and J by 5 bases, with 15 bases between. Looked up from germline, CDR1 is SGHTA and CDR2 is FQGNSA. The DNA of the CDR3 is TGTGCCAGCAGCTTAATCAGGGGGAGCGGGGAGACCCAGTACTTC. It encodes CASSLIRGSGETQYF.